Listed below are T cell receptor beta chains from one sample, sequenced in a study of cytomegalovirus exposure and HLA in healthy donors. Produced via immunoSEQ multiplex PCR; TCRdb's table is partial and in-frame only. This sample has under 200,000 clones, with roughly 80% found just once. The sequencing input was PBMCs. Receptors originate from a man aged 45-65 years in good health and CMV-seronegative. The CDR3 runs from the conserved cysteine through the conserved F or W. Fields, in order: CDR3 DNA, CDR3 protein, V gene, D gene, clone size, J gene. A D gene is named only where the DNA matches it firmly. Size values are once, few and many counts, or a class for expanded clones, and some rows have none.

cdr3_nt: TGTGCCAGCCTGAAAGAGGGGGCAAACACTGAAGCTTTCTTT; cdr3_aa: CASLKEGANTEAFF; v_call: TRBV6-5; d_call: TRBD1; clone_size: few; j_call: TRBJ1-1
cdr3_nt: TGTGCCAGCCTCAACCCGGGGAGCACAGATACGCAGTATTTT; cdr3_aa: CASLNPGSTDTQYF; v_call: TRBV6-6; d_call: NA; clone_size: NA; j_call: TRBJ2-3
cdr3_nt: TGTGCCAGCAGCTTAGGGGACAGCGAAAATTCACCCCTCCACTTT; cdr3_aa: CASSLGDSENSPLHF; v_call: TRBV11-3; d_call: TRBD1; clone_size: NA; j_call: TRBJ1-6
cdr3_nt: TGTGCCAGCAGCTTTATTTCGGGGGACCATAGAACGCAGTATTTT; cdr3_aa: CASSFISGDHRTQYF; v_call: TRBV11-1; d_call: NA; clone_size: NA; j_call: TRBJ2-3
cdr3_nt: TGTGCCAGCATCACGGGGGGGACATCTAGTACGATTGAGCAGTTCTTC; cdr3_aa: CASITGGTSSTIEQFF; v_call: TRBV6-6; d_call: TRBD2; clone_size: NA; j_call: TRBJ2-1
cdr3_nt: TGTGCCAGCAACAGGGGACCGAACACTGAAGCTTTCTTT; cdr3_aa: CASNRGPNTEAFF; v_call: TRBV7-8; d_call: TRBD1; clone_size: NA; j_call: TRBJ1-1
cdr3_nt: TGTGCCATCGCGTTCCTAGCCCTCGCGTCTGGGCCGGGACTGGCTTTCTTT; cdr3_aa: CAIAFLALASGPGLAFF; v_call: TRBV10-3; d_call: NA; clone_size: NA; j_call: TRBJ1-1
cdr3_nt: TGTGCCAGCAGCTTAGTCGGGATGGGACATCTGGTCTACGAGCAGTACTTC; cdr3_aa: CASSLVGMGHLVYEQYF; v_call: TRBV11-2; d_call: NA; clone_size: NA; j_call: TRBJ2-7
cdr3_nt: TGTGCCAGCAGTGCGGGGGGCACAGATACGCAGTATTTT; cdr3_aa: CASSAGGTDTQYF; v_call: TRBV2; d_call: NA; clone_size: NA; j_call: TRBJ2-3
cdr3_nt: TGTGCCAGCAGCTTAGATTACATCGGGGGCGAGCAGTACTTC; cdr3_aa: CASSLDYIGGEQYF; v_call: TRBV11-2; d_call: NA; clone_size: NA; j_call: TRBJ2-7
cdr3_nt: TGTGCCAGCAGCCCTGCATTGGCAGGGGAGCGCTACGAGCAGTACTTC; cdr3_aa: CASSPALAGERYEQYF; v_call: TRBV14; d_call: NA; clone_size: NA; j_call: TRBJ2-7
cdr3_nt: TGTGCCAGTAGTATAGCATTCGACAGGGGGCTTTACAATGAGCAGTTCTTC; cdr3_aa: CASSIAFDRGLYNEQFF; v_call: TRBV19; d_call: TRBD1; clone_size: NA; j_call: TRBJ2-1
cdr3_nt: TGTGCCAGCACTCCCGGGGGAGTTGAAGCTTTCTTT; cdr3_aa: CASTPGGVEAFF; v_call: TRBV6-5; d_call: NA; clone_size: NA; j_call: TRBJ1-1
cdr3_nt: TGCGCCAGCAGCTTGGCCAGGGACACCAACACTGAAGCTTTCTTT; cdr3_aa: CASSLARDTNTEAFF; v_call: TRBV5-1; d_call: NA; clone_size: NA; j_call: TRBJ1-1
cdr3_nt: TGTGCTGGTCCGGGACAGGGGCTTTGGGAGCAGTACTTC; cdr3_aa: CAGPGQGLWEQYF; v_call: TRBV12-5; d_call: TRBD1; clone_size: NA; j_call: TRBJ2-7
cdr3_nt: TGTGCCAGCAGATTAGCGGGACAGGGCCTATATGGGAGCAATCAGCCCCAGCATTTT; cdr3_aa: CASRLAGQGLYGSNQPQHF; v_call: TRBV28; d_call: TRBD1; clone_size: NA; j_call: TRBJ1-5
cdr3_nt: TGCGCCAGCAGCCAAGAAGAGACTAGCGGCGGGGAGCTGTTTTTT; cdr3_aa: CASSQEETSGGELFF; v_call: TRBV4-3; d_call: TRBD2; clone_size: NA; j_call: TRBJ2-2
cdr3_nt: TGTGCCAGCAGCGTAGATGAAGGGGCAACCTACGAGCAGTACTTC; cdr3_aa: CASSVDEGATYEQYF; v_call: TRBV9; d_call: NA; clone_size: NA; j_call: TRBJ2-7
cdr3_nt: TGTGCCACCAGCATTGACAGGGGCGGCGGGAACGGCTACACCTTC; cdr3_aa: CATSIDRGGGNGYTF; v_call: TRBV15; d_call: TRBD1; clone_size: NA; j_call: TRBJ1-2
cdr3_nt: TGCGCCAGCAGCCAAGAGGGGCTGAATCCAAACACTGAAGCTTTCTTT; cdr3_aa: CASSQEGLNPNTEAFF; v_call: TRBV4-1; d_call: NA; clone_size: NA; j_call: TRBJ1-1
cdr3_nt: TGTGCCTCCAGCCGGGACAGGGGTAGCACAGATACGCAGTATTTT; cdr3_aa: CASSRDRGSTDTQYF; v_call: TRBV6-5; d_call: TRBD1; clone_size: NA; j_call: TRBJ2-3
cdr3_nt: TGTGCCAGCAGTTATAGTTATACGCAGTATTTT; cdr3_aa: CASSYSYTQYF; v_call: TRBV6-5; d_call: NA; clone_size: few; j_call: TRBJ2-3
cdr3_nt: TGTGCCAGCGAGGACAGATGGAGGACTGAAGCTTTCTTT; cdr3_aa: CASEDRWRTEAFF; v_call: TRBV19; d_call: NA; clone_size: NA; j_call: TRBJ1-1
cdr3_nt: TGTGCCAGCAGCTCGATCATCGGAGGGGCGACCCAGTACTTC; cdr3_aa: CASSSIIGGATQYF; v_call: TRBV7-8; d_call: NA; clone_size: NA; j_call: TRBJ2-5
cdr3_nt: TGTGCCAGCAGCCCGAGCCGGGATTCTTCCCCAGATACGCAGTATTTT; cdr3_aa: CASSPSRDSSPDTQYF; v_call: TRBV7-2; d_call: NA; clone_size: NA; j_call: TRBJ2-3
cdr3_nt: TGTGCCAGCAGTTTTTCCGGAGCACGGGGCAATCAGCCCCAGCATTTT; cdr3_aa: CASSFSGARGNQPQHF; v_call: TRBV27; d_call: NA; clone_size: NA; j_call: TRBJ1-5
cdr3_nt: TGTGCCAGTCGGAGGTCAGGGGGCGACCAAGAGACCCAGTACTTC; cdr3_aa: CASRRSGGDQETQYF; v_call: TRBV6-5; d_call: TRBD1; clone_size: NA; j_call: TRBJ2-5
cdr3_nt: TGCGCCAGCAGCCCCCAACAGGGGAAAAACATTCAGTACTTC; cdr3_aa: CASSPQQGKNIQYF; v_call: TRBV4-3; d_call: TRBD1; clone_size: NA; j_call: TRBJ2-4
cdr3_nt: TGTGCCAGCAGCATTGGGGGGACGCCCAACGAGCAGTACTTC; cdr3_aa: CASSIGGTPNEQYF; v_call: TRBV9; d_call: NA; clone_size: NA; j_call: TRBJ2-7
cdr3_nt: TGTGCCAGCAGTGAATATGCAGGGCGGGGGAAAGAGACCCAGTACTTC; cdr3_aa: CASSEYAGRGKETQYF; v_call: TRBV25-1; d_call: TRBD2; clone_size: NA; j_call: TRBJ2-5
cdr3_nt: TGTGCCAGCACATCTGGAGACAGATTCAATCAGCCCCAGCATTTT; cdr3_aa: CASTSGDRFNQPQHF; v_call: TRBV7-8; d_call: NA; clone_size: NA; j_call: TRBJ1-5
cdr3_nt: TGTGCCAGCTCACCAATTAGCGGGGGGACCACCCGGGAGACCCAGTACTTC; cdr3_aa: CASSPISGGTTRETQYF; v_call: TRBV18; d_call: TRBD2; clone_size: NA; j_call: TRBJ2-5
cdr3_nt: TGTGCCACCAGCAGAGGGGGGACAGCCCAAGAGACCCAGTACTTC; cdr3_aa: CATSRGGTAQETQYF; v_call: TRBV15; d_call: TRBD1; clone_size: NA; j_call: TRBJ2-5
cdr3_nt: TGTGCCAGCATTAGCACGTCGAGCTCTGGAAACACCATATATTTT; cdr3_aa: CASISTSSSGNTIYF; v_call: TRBV25-1; d_call: NA; clone_size: few; j_call: TRBJ1-3
cdr3_nt: TGTGCCAGCAGCTTAGCCCCAGGTATGACTGAAGCTTTCTTT; cdr3_aa: CASSLAPGMTEAFF; v_call: TRBV7-2; d_call: NA; clone_size: NA; j_call: TRBJ1-1
cdr3_nt: TGTGCCAGCAGTTCCGGGACTCCGGGCGGTACGCAGTATTTT; cdr3_aa: CASSSGTPGGTQYF; v_call: TRBV27; d_call: NA; clone_size: few; j_call: TRBJ2-3
cdr3_nt: TGTGCCAGCAGTCCGGGACTTGGGGGAAAACTGTTTTTT; cdr3_aa: CASSPGLGGKLFF; v_call: TRBV2; d_call: NA; clone_size: NA; j_call: TRBJ1-4
cdr3_nt: TGTGCCAGCAGCGTAGACACAGCCATTAGCACAGATACGCAGTATTTT; cdr3_aa: CASSVDTAISTDTQYF; v_call: TRBV9; d_call: NA; clone_size: NA; j_call: TRBJ2-3
cdr3_nt: TGCGCCAGCAGCTTGGGGACCCCTTCGGGACAAAGGAGGAACACTGAAGCTTTCTTT; cdr3_aa: CASSLGTPSGQRRNTEAFF; v_call: TRBV5-1; d_call: NA; clone_size: once; j_call: TRBJ1-1
cdr3_nt: TGTGCCAGCAGCCTGGGGGGGAGGGGGACAGGGAAGGGCGAGCAGTACTTC; cdr3_aa: CASSLGGRGTGKGEQYF; v_call: TRBV5-4; d_call: TRBD1; clone_size: NA; j_call: TRBJ2-7
cdr3_nt: TGCGCCAGCAGCCCGGACGGACAGGGATATGGCTACACCTTC; cdr3_aa: CASSPDGQGYGYTF; v_call: TRBV5-1; d_call: TRBD1; clone_size: NA; j_call: TRBJ1-2
cdr3_nt: TGTGCCAGCAGGGGGGGGATGAACACTGAAGCTTTCTTT; cdr3_aa: CASRGGMNTEAFF; v_call: TRBV6-6; d_call: NA; clone_size: NA; j_call: TRBJ1-1
cdr3_nt: TGTGCCAGCAGCGTAAGGAGCGGGAGCACAGATACGCAGTATTTT; cdr3_aa: CASSVRSGSTDTQYF; v_call: TRBV9; d_call: NA; clone_size: NA; j_call: TRBJ2-3
cdr3_nt: TGTGCCAGCAGCTCTGCCACGCGCGAGCAGTACTTC; cdr3_aa: CASSSATREQYF; v_call: TRBV7-3; d_call: NA; clone_size: NA; j_call: TRBJ2-7
cdr3_nt: TGTGCCAGCAGTGAAACGGTTGGTCGGGAGACCCAGTACTTC; cdr3_aa: CASSETVGRETQYF; v_call: TRBV2; d_call: NA; clone_size: NA; j_call: TRBJ2-5
cdr3_nt: TGTGCCAGCAGCCAAAAACTAACAGGCAACTATGGCTACACCTTC; cdr3_aa: CASSQKLTGNYGYTF; v_call: TRBV4-2; d_call: NA; clone_size: NA; j_call: TRBJ1-2
cdr3_nt: TGTGCCAGCAGCTCACAGGGGAAAGTTGAGCAGTTCTTC; cdr3_aa: CASSSQGKVEQFF; v_call: TRBV13; d_call: TRBD1; clone_size: NA; j_call: TRBJ2-1
cdr3_nt: TGTGCCAGCAGCTTGGAAGTTAACAGGGAAAACATTCAGTACTTC; cdr3_aa: CASSLEVNRENIQYF; v_call: TRBV5-4; d_call: NA; clone_size: NA; j_call: TRBJ2-4
cdr3_nt: TGTTCCAGCACCCTGACTAGCGGGGGCGCAGATACGCAGTATTTT; cdr3_aa: CSSTLTSGGADTQYF; v_call: TRBV7-9; d_call: TRBD2; clone_size: NA; j_call: TRBJ2-3
cdr3_nt: TGTGCCAGCAGCTTAAAGGGCGGGGGGGTCGTAGAGACCCAGTACTTC; cdr3_aa: CASSLKGGGVVETQYF; v_call: TRBV7-2; d_call: TRBD2; clone_size: NA; j_call: TRBJ2-5
cdr3_nt: TGCAGTGCTCTTAGCGGCGGGGAGCTGTTTTTT; cdr3_aa: CSALSGGELFF; v_call: TRBV20-1; d_call: NA; clone_size: NA; j_call: TRBJ2-2
cdr3_nt: TGTGCCAGCAGCCGGGGGGGGGCTAACTATGGCTACACCTTC; cdr3_aa: CASSRGGANYGYTF; v_call: TRBV7-6; d_call: NA; clone_size: NA; j_call: TRBJ1-2
cdr3_nt: TGTTCCAGCAGCCGACAGGGCCCTAATTCACCCCTCCACTTT; cdr3_aa: CSSSRQGPNSPLHF; v_call: TRBV7-9; d_call: TRBD1; clone_size: NA; j_call: TRBJ1-6
cdr3_nt: TGCGCCAGCAGCTATTCCGCCTACAATGAGCAGTTCTTC; cdr3_aa: CASSYSAYNEQFF; v_call: TRBV5-1; d_call: NA; clone_size: NA; j_call: TRBJ2-1
cdr3_nt: TGTGCCAGCAGTCCCGGGACAGGTTACGAGCAGTACTTC; cdr3_aa: CASSPGTGYEQYF; v_call: TRBV6-5; d_call: TRBD1; clone_size: NA; j_call: TRBJ2-7
cdr3_nt: TGTGCCAGTAGTGTCAAACAGGGTCCCTATAGCAATCAGCCCCAGCATTTT; cdr3_aa: CASSVKQGPYSNQPQHF; v_call: TRBV19; d_call: NA; clone_size: few; j_call: TRBJ1-5
cdr3_nt: TGTGCCATCAGTCCGACGGAACTAAGCTCCTACGAGCAGTACTTC; cdr3_aa: CAISPTELSSYEQYF; v_call: TRBV10-3; d_call: NA; clone_size: NA; j_call: TRBJ2-7
cdr3_nt: TGTGCCAGCAGCTCCGGGACAGGGACTGAAAAACTGTTTTTT; cdr3_aa: CASSSGTGTEKLFF; v_call: TRBV13; d_call: TRBD1; clone_size: once; j_call: TRBJ1-4
cdr3_nt: TGTGCCAGCAGCGTAGATCTCAGGAACACTGAAGCTTTCTTT; cdr3_aa: CASSVDLRNTEAFF; v_call: TRBV9; d_call: NA; clone_size: NA; j_call: TRBJ1-1
cdr3_nt: TGTGCCTGGAGTGGGACAGGGAGTTACAATGAGCAGTTCTTC; cdr3_aa: CAWSGTGSYNEQFF; v_call: TRBV30; d_call: TRBD1; clone_size: NA; j_call: TRBJ2-1